This T cell receptor beta chain was retrieved from a study of molecular identifiers for immune sequencing clone quantification. Turning to the study itself: Replicates partitioned RNA from about 20,000 or 100,000 naive CD8 cells into five parts, sequencing four. Study results and limitations: Clones that had above 20 RNA copies took up over 98% of effector molecules but under 1% in naive cells. Molecules of identical TCR sharing a barcode could underestimate highly expanded clone sizes.

In TCRdb, the PCR reads were re-called with MiXCR into one record per CDR3 protein. This sample has approximately 40,000 distinct CDR3 sequences; around a sixth occur once, and the top ten carry approximately 6.4%. In the sort, naive CD8 T cells were defined as CD8+CD4-CCR7+CD45RA+. This clonotype was observed at least ten times. Its antigen is unidentified. The trim removed 6 bases at V and 6 bases at J, leaving 11 bases unmatched. CDR3 length: 15 residues. The receptor comes from a human donor in good health. Some libraries in this study had Jurkat cell RNA spiked in. The source material was naive CD8+ T cells from blood, with Jurkat cell RNA spiked in. Indicated subset: FACS-sorted CD8+CD4-CCR7+CD45RA+ naive T cells. V gene TRBV12-3 or TRBV12-4 combines with J gene TRBJ2-7; 10 nucleotides align to TRBD1. The CDR3 sequence is CASSFRTGGYREQYF. The DNA of the CDR3 is TGTGCCAGCAGCTTTAGGACAGGGGGTTATCGCGAGCAGTACTTC.